These T cell receptor beta chains were read from a single sample in a study of blood T cell repertoires in COVID-19. Profiling relied on immunoSEQ multiplex PCR, and the TCRdb table lists in-frame clones only, not all of them. The sample includes about 480,000 clones, approximately 88% seen only once; the top ten take roughly 12%. Specimen: peripheral blood. The receptors stem from a woman aged 45 to 65 with COVID-19, enrolled during active disease. The CDR3 runs from the conserved cysteine through the conserved F or W. A D gene is named only where the DNA matches it firmly. A clone size is listed for some rows: how often the clone was seen (once, few, many), or a class if it is expanded.

abundance: NA; v_gene: TRBV21-1; j_gene: TRBJ2-7; d_gene: NA; CDR3aa: CASSLTGETYEQYF; CDR3nt: TGTGCCAGCAGCCTCACAGGGGAAACCTACGAGCAGTACTTC
abundance: few; v_gene: TRBV19; j_gene: TRBJ1-2; d_gene: NA; CDR3aa: CASNLGDGYTF; CDR3nt: TGTGCCAGTAACCTAGGTGATGGCTACACCTTC
abundance: NA; v_gene: TRBV5-6; j_gene: TRBJ1-6; d_gene: NA; CDR3aa: CASSLSPDNSPLHF; CDR3nt: TGTGCCAGCAGCTTGAGTCCGGATAATTCACCCCTCCACTTT
abundance: NA; v_gene: TRBV5-1; j_gene: TRBJ2-3; d_gene: NA; CDR3aa: CASSFTVTDTQYF; CDR3nt: TGCGCCAGCAGCTTTACAGTCACAGATACGCAGTATTTT
abundance: NA; v_gene: TRBV6-6; j_gene: TRBJ1-1; d_gene: NA; CDR3aa: CASTPSGAPNTEAFF; CDR3nt: TGTGCCAGCACCCCCTCAGGGGCTCCGAACACTGAAGCTTTCTTT
abundance: NA; v_gene: TRBV2; j_gene: TRBJ1-4; d_gene: NA; CDR3aa: CASLQGPNEKLFF; CDR3nt: TGTGCCAGCCTACAGGGCCCAAATGAAAAACTGTTTTTT
abundance: few; v_gene: TRBV6-1; j_gene: TRBJ1-2; d_gene: NA; CDR3aa: CASSETDGYTF; CDR3nt: TGTGCCAGCAGTGAAACGGATGGCTACACCTTC
abundance: NA; v_gene: TRBV7-9; j_gene: TRBJ1-1; d_gene: TRBD1; CDR3aa: CASSLNRGIPNTEAFF; CDR3nt: TGTGCCAGCAGCTTGAACAGGGGAATTCCGAACACTGAAGCTTTCTTT
abundance: NA; v_gene: TRBV3-1/TRBV3-2; j_gene: TRBJ1-1; d_gene: NA; CDR3aa: CASSQGRGTEAFF; CDR3nt: TGTGCCAGCAGCCAAGGACGGGGCACTGAAGCTTTCTTT
abundance: NA; v_gene: TRBV27; j_gene: TRBJ2-3; d_gene: NA; CDR3aa: CAVQGLDTQYF; CDR3nt: TGTGCCGTACAGGGATTAGATACGCAGTATTTT
abundance: once; v_gene: TRBV19; j_gene: TRBJ2-5; d_gene: TRBD2; CDR3aa: CASSIRTSGGGGEKTQYF; CDR3nt: TGTGCCAGTAGTATCCGGACTAGCGGGGGGGGAGGAGAAAAGACCCAGTACTTC
abundance: once; v_gene: TRBV3-1/TRBV3-2; j_gene: TRBJ1-2; d_gene: NA; CDR3aa: CASSQDFGAQGGYTF; CDR3nt: TGTGCCAGCAGCCAAGATTTTGGGGCTCAGGGTGGCTACACCTTC
abundance: NA; v_gene: TRBV15; j_gene: TRBJ2-7; d_gene: TRBD1; CDR3aa: CATSRDRGYEQYF; CDR3nt: TGTGCCACCAGCAGGGACAGGGGCTACGAGCAGTACTTC
abundance: NA; v_gene: TRBV7-6; j_gene: TRBJ1-6; d_gene: TRBD1; CDR3aa: CASSLQGENNSPLHF; CDR3nt: TGTGCCAGCAGCCTGCAGGGGGAAAATAATTCACCCCTCCACTTT
abundance: NA; v_gene: TRBV7-9; j_gene: TRBJ2-3; d_gene: TRBD2; CDR3aa: CASSFSGGVQDTQYF; CDR3nt: TGTGCCAGCAGCTTTAGCGGGGGTGTACAGGATACGCAGTATTTT
abundance: few; v_gene: TRBV6-5; j_gene: TRBJ1-3; d_gene: NA; CDR3aa: CASSYGSSGNTIYF; CDR3nt: TGTGCCAGCAGTTACGGGAGCTCTGGAAACACCATATATTTT
abundance: NA; v_gene: TRBV4-1; j_gene: TRBJ2-3; d_gene: NA; CDR3aa: CASSGQGTDTQYF; CDR3nt: TGCGCCAGCAGCGGTCAGGGAACAGATACGCAGTATTTT
abundance: few; v_gene: TRBV2; j_gene: TRBJ2-2; d_gene: TRBD1; CDR3aa: CASSTGTANTGELFF; CDR3nt: TGTGCCAGCAGTACCGGGACAGCGAACACCGGGGAGCTGTTTTTT
abundance: NA; v_gene: TRBV29-1; j_gene: TRBJ2-2; d_gene: NA; CDR3aa: CSVGLWSTGELFF; CDR3nt: TGCAGCGTTGGTCTTTGGAGCACCGGGGAGCTGTTTTTT
abundance: once; v_gene: TRBV30; j_gene: TRBJ2-5; d_gene: TRBD2; CDR3aa: CAWRLQSGLAGTQETQYF; CDR3nt: TGTGCCTGGAGACTCCAATCCGGACTAGCGGGGACTCAAGAGACCCAGTACTTC
abundance: NA; v_gene: TRBV6-5; j_gene: TRBJ1-2; d_gene: NA; CDR3aa: CATTGPNGYTF; CDR3nt: TGTGCCACCACAGGTCCGAATGGCTACACCTTC
abundance: NA; v_gene: TRBV2; j_gene: TRBJ2-1; d_gene: NA; CDR3aa: CASTRQGEQFF; CDR3nt: TGTGCCAGCACCCGACAAGGTGAGCAGTTCTTC
abundance: NA; v_gene: TRBV6-1; j_gene: TRBJ2-3; d_gene: TRBD2; CDR3aa: CASSKESGASTDTQYF; CDR3nt: TGTGCCAGCAGTAAAGAAAGCGGGGCTAGCACAGATACGCAGTATTTT
abundance: NA; v_gene: TRBV10-3; j_gene: TRBJ1-6; d_gene: TRBD1; CDR3aa: CAISAAGGVNNSPLHF; CDR3nt: TGTGCCATCAGTGCGGCAGGGGGCGTTAATAATTCACCCCTCCACTTT
abundance: NA; v_gene: TRBV6-2/TRBV6-3; j_gene: TRBJ2-3; d_gene: TRBD2; CDR3aa: CASSYSQLAGADTQYF; CDR3nt: TGTGCCAGCAGTTACTCCCAACTAGCGGGGGCAGATACGCAGTATTTT
abundance: NA; v_gene: TRBV5-1; j_gene: TRBJ1-1; d_gene: TRBD1; CDR3aa: CASRHRDRGLNTEAFF; CDR3nt: TGCGCCAGCAGACACCGGGACAGGGGTTTGAACACTGAAGCTTTCTTT
abundance: NA; v_gene: TRBV21-1; j_gene: TRBJ2-3; d_gene: NA; CDR3aa: CASKTSGGASTDTQYF; CDR3nt: TGTGCCAGCAAGACTAGCGGGGGGGCTAGCACAGATACGCAGTATTTT
abundance: NA; v_gene: TRBV6-5; j_gene: TRBJ1-1; d_gene: NA; CDR3aa: CASSRYGNTEAFF; CDR3nt: TGTGCCAGCAGTCGTTACGGGAACACTGAAGCTTTCTTT
abundance: NA; v_gene: TRBV3-1/TRBV3-2; j_gene: TRBJ2-7; d_gene: TRBD1; CDR3aa: CASSLRRTGYEQYF; CDR3nt: TGTGCCAGCAGCCTACGTAGGACAGGCTACGAGCAGTACTTC
abundance: NA; v_gene: TRBV28; j_gene: TRBJ1-2; d_gene: NA; CDR3aa: CASTSNYGYTF; CDR3nt: TGTGCCAGTACATCCAACTATGGCTACACCTTC
abundance: NA; v_gene: TRBV19; j_gene: TRBJ1-6; d_gene: NA; CDR3aa: CASREAYNSPLHF; CDR3nt: TGTGCCAGCAGGGAGGCCTATAATTCACCCCTCCACTTT
abundance: NA; v_gene: TRBV27; j_gene: TRBJ1-2; d_gene: TRBD1; CDR3aa: CASSPQGVGVDGYTF; CDR3nt: TGTGCCAGCAGTCCACAGGGGGTCGGGGTCGATGGCTACACCTTC
abundance: NA; v_gene: TRBV18; j_gene: TRBJ1-3; d_gene: TRBD1; CDR3aa: CASSTSGQGALGNTIYF; CDR3nt: TGTGCCAGCTCAACCTCGGGACAGGGGGCACTCGGAAACACCATATATTTT